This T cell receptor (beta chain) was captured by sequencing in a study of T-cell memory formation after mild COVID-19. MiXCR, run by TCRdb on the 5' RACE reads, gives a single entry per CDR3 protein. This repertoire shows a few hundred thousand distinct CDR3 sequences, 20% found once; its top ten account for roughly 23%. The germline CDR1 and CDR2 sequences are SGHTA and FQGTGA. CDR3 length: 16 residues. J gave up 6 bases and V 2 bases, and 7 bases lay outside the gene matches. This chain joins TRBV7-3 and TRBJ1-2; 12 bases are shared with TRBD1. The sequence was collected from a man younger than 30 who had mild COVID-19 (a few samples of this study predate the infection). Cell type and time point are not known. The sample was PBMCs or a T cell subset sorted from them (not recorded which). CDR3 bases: TGTGCCAGCAGCTTAGGGACAGGGGGCAGAAACGATGGCTACACCTTC. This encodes CASSLGTGGRNDGYTF.